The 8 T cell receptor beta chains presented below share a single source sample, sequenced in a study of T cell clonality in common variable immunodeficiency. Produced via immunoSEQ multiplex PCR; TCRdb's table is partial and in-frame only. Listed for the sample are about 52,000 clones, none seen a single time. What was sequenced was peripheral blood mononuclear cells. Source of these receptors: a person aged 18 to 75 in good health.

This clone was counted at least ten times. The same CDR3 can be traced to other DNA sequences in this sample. This CDR3 reads CASSYRPDRALTDTQYF. The covered CDR3 bases are TGTGCCAGCAGTTACCGACCGGACAGGGCTTTAACAGATACG. This rearrangement joins TRBV6-2 or TRBV6-3 to TRBJ2-3; 8 positions match TRBD1. The CDR3 end falls 3 residues outside the read, so it is completed with the germline J gene. The CDR3 runs to 17 residues. Germline-derived CDR1 and CDR2 are MNHEY and SVGEGT. Trimming removed 2 bases from V and 3 bases from J; junction bases left unmatched: 10.

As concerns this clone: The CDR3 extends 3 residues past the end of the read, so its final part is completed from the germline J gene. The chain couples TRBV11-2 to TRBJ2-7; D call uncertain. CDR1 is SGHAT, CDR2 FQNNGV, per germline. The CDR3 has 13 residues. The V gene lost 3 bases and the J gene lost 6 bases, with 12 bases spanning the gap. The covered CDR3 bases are TGTGCCAGCAGCTTTGATCCAGACTCCGAG. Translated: CASSFDPDSE. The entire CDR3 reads CASSFDPDSEQYF.

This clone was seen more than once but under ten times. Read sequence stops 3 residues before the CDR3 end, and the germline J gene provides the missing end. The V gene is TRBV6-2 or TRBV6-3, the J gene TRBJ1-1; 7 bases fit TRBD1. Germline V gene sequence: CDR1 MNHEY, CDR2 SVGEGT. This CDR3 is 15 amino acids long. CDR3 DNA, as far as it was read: TGTGCCAGCAGTTACTCCGACAGGGCAGCCTACGAG. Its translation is CASSYSDRAAYE. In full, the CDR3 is CASSYSDRAAYEAFF.

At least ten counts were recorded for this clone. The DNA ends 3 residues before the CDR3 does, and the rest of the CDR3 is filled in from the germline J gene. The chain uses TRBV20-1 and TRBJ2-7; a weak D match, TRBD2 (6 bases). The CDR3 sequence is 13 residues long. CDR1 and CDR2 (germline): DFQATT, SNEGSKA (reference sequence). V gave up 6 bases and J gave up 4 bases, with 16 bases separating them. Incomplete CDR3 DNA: TGCAGTGCAAACCCTGACGGGGGATACGAG. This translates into CSANPDGGYE. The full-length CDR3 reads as CSANPDGGYEQYF.

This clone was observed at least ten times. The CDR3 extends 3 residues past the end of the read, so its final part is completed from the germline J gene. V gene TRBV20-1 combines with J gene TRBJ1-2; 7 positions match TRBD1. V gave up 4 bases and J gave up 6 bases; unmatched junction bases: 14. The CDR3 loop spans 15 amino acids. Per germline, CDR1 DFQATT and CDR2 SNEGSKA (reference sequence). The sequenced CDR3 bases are TGCAGTGCTAAACAGGGGCCGGGGAGTGGAAATGGC. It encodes CSAKQGPGSGNG. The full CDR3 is CSAKQGPGSGNGYTF.

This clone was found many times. The DNA read from the CDR3 is TGCAGTGCTAGGGACATCAGCTCCTACGAG. Translated: CSARDISSYE. The CDR3, in full, reads CSARDISSYEQYF. The V call is TRBV20-1, the J call TRBJ2-7; tentative D call: TRBD1 (5 bases). Read data end 3 residues before the CDR3 end; the end is taken from the germline J gene. CDR1 and CDR2 from the germline V gene are DFQATT and SNEGSKA (reference sequence). Trimming took 3 bases from V and 0 from J, leaving 9 bases between them. The CDR3 extends over 13 amino acids.

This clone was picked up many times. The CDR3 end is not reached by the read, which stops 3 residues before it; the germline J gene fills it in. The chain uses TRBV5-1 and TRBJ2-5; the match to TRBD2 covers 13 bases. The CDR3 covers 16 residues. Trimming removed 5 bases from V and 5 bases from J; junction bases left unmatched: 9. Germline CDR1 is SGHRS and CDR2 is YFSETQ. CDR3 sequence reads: CASSPLAGGPGETQYF. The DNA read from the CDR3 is TGCGCCAGCAGTCCACTAGCGGGAGGGCCTGGGGAGACC.

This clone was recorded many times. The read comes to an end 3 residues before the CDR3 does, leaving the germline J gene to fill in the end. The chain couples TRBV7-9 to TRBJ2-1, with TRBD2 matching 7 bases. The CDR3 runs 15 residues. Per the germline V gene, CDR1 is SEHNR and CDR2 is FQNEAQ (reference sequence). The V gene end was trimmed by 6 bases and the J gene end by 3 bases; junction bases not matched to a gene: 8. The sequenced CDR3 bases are TGTGCCAGCAGTAGAGGGCCTAGCGGCTACAATGAG. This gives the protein CASSRGPSGYNE. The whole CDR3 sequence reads CASSRGPSGYNEQFF.